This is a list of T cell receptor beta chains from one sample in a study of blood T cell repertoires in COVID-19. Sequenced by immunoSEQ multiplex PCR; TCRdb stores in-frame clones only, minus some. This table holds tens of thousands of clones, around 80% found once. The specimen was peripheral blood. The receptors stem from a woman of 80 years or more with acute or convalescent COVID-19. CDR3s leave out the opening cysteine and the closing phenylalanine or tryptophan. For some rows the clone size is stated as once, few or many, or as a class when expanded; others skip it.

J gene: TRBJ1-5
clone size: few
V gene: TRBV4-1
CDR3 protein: ASSQGGTGWSNQPQH

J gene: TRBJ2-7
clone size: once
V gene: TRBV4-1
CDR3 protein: ASSQALQGKYEQY

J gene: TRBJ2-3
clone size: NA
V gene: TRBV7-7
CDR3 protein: ASSLGLAGIDTQY

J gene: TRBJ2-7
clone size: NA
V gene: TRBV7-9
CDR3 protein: ASSSGTSGRREY

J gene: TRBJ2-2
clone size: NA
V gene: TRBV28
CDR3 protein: ASWTSGGRSGELF

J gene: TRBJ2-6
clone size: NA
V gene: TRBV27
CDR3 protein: ASSSQGAGANVLT

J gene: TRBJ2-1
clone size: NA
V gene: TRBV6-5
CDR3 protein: ASSSTRVNEQF

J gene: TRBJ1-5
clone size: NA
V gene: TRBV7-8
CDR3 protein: ASTVNSNQPQH

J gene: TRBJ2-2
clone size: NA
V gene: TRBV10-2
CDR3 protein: ASSELAGVGGELF

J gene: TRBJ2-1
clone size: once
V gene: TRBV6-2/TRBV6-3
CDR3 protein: ASSYFMAGGSEQF

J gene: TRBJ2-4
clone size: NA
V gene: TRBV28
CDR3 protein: ASSFLGQENIQY

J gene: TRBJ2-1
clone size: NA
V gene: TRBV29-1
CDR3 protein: SVGGVEGTYNEQF

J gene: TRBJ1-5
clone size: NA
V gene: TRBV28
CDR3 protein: ASSPFPGNQPQH

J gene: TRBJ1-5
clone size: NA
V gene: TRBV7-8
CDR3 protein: ASSLGPGHRPQH

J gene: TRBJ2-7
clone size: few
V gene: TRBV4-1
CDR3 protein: ASSLQGDYEQY

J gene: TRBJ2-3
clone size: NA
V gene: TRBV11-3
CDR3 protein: ASSLVQTDTQY

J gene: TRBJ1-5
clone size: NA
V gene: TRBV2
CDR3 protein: ASSRGAQGARDQPQH

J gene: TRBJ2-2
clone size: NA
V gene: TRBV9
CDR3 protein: ASSVAPGAGELF

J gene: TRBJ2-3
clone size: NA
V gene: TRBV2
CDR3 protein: ASSPGLATDTQY

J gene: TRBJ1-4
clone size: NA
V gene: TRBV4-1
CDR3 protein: ASSPSDRTTNEKLF

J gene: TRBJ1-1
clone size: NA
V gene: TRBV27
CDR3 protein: ASREGTGGGAF

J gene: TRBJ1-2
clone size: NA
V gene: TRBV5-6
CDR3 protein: ASRSWGQSGYT

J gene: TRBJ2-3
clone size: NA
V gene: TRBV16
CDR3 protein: ASSQYGLAATDTQY

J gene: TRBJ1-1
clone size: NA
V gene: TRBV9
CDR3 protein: ASSVRGQGTEAF

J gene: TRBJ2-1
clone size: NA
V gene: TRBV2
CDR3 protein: ASSELGGSPYNEQF

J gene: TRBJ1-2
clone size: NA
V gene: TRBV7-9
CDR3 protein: ASSPPGDYGYT

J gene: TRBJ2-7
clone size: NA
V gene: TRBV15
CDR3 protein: ATSTAGTSGSRYEQY

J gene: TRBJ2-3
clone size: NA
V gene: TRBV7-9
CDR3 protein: ASSSIVKDTQY

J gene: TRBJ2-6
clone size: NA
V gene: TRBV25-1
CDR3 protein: ASSEGLWSSGANVLT

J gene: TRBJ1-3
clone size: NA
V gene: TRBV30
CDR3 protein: AWTDRPGHIY

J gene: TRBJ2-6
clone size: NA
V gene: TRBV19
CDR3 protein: ASRDTASGANVLT

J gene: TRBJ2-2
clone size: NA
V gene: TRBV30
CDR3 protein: AWQGLSTGELF

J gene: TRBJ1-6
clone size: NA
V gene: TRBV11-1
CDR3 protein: ASSSHRGNSPLH

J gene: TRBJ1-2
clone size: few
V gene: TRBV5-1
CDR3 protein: ASSFEPQGGYGYT

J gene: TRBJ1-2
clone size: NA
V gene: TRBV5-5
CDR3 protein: ASSLEGRGEGYT

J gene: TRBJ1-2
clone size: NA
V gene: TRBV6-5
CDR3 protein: ASLERGRGYGYT

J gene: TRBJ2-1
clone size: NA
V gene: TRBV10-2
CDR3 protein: ASMRAGGGNEQF

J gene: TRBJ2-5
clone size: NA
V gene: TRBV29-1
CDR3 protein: SVGGSGETQY

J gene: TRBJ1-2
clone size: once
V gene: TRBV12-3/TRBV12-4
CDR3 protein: ASSSRDSPNPT

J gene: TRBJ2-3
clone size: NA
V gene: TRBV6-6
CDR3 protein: ASSLRVTSTDTQY

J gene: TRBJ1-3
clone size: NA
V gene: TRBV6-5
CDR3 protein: ASSLGQPSSGNTIY

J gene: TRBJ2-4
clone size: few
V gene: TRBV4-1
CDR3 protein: ASSQASPLAGGPQNIQY

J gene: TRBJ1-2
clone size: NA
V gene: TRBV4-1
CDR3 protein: ASSQEGTILGGYGYT

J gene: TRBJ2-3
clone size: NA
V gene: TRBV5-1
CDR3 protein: ATCPGTSVTDTQY

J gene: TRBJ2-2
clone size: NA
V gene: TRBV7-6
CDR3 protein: ASSLRRGNTGELF

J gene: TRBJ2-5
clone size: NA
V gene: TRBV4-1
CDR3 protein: ASSHITGQETQY

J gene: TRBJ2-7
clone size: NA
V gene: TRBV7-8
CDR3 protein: ASSPTDRDVTEQY

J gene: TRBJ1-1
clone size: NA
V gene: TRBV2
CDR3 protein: ASSKGQGALTEAF

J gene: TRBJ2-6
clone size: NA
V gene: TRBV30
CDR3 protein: AWTPLGQGDSGANVLT

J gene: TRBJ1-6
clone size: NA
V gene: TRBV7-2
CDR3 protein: ASSLARVGSNSPLH

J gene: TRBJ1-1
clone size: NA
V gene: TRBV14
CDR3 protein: ASSQTQGVEAF

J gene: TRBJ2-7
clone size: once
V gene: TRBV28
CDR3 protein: ASSFTTGGASYEQY

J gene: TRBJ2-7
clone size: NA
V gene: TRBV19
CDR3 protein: ASSKTVTPYEQY

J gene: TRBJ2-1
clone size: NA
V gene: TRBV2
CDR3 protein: ASSGAGRGWLEYHEQF

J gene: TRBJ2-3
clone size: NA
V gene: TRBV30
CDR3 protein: AWSRGGTSTDTQY

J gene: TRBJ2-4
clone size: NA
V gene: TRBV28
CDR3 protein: ASSAGGAAKNIQY

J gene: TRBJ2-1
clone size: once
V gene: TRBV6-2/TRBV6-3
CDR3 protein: ASSYSTRDTYYNEQF

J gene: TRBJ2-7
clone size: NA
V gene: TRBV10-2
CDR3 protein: ASGTGVYEQY

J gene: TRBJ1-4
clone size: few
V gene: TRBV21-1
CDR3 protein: ASAPLGTTNEKLF

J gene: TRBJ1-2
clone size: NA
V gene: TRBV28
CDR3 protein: ASRSPGQGIRKGYT